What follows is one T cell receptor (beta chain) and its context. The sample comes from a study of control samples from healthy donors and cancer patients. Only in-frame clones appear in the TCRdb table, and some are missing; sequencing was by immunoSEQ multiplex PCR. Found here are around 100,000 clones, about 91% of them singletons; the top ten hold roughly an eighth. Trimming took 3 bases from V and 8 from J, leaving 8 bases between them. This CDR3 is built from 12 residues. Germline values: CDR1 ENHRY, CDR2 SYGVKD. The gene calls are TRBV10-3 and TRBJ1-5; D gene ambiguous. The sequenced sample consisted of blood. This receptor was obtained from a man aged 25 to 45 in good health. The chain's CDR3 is CAISDAEEPQHF. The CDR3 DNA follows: TGTGCCATCAGTGACGCCGAGGAGCCCCAGCATTTT.